This is a list of T cell receptor beta chains from one sample in a study of graft-versus-host responses after intestinal transplantation. TCRdb keeps only in-frame clones here, not all; method: immunoSEQ multiplex PCR. The sample lists 89,000 or so clones; roughly 85% were seen once. Antigens for these TCRs are unknown. The starting material was unstimulated CD4+ T cells sorted from spleen or lymph node cells, obtained before intestinal transplant. These receptors were collected from a human donor who received an intestinal transplant. Each CDR3 is given with its conserved first and last residue. A D gene is named only where the DNA matches it firmly. Not every row has a clone size; where given, it reads once, few, many or a size class.

d_call | clone_size | j_call | v_call | cdr3_aa | cdr3_nt
TRBD2 | few | TRBJ2-1 | TRBV7-9 | CASSLSLAGSYNEQFF | TGTGCCAGCAGCTTATCCCTAGCGGGTTCCTACAATGAGCAGTTCTTC
NA | NA | TRBJ2-1 | TRBV6-1 | CASSGGAYNEQFF | TGTGCCAGCAGTGGCGGGGCATACAATGAGCAGTTCTTC
NA | NA | TRBJ2-7 | TRBV30 | CAWSSLDSSYEQYF | TGTGCCTGGAGTTCGCTAGATTCATCCTACGAGCAGTACTTC
TRBD2 | NA | TRBJ2-1 | TRBV10-2 | CASSRVGGGYNEQFF | TGCGCCAGTTCACGGGTGGGGGGGGGCTACAATGAGCAGTTCTTC
NA | NA | TRBJ2-3 | TRBV4-1 | CASSRQLTDTQYF | TGCGCCAGCAGCAGACAGCTCACAGATACGCAGTATTTT
NA | NA | TRBJ1-2 | TRBV5-1 | CASSLFGGNYGYTF | TGCGCCAGCAGCTTGTTTGGCGGAAACTATGGCTACACCTTC
TRBD1 | NA | TRBJ2-1 | TRBV11-2 | CASSTWTGEFF | TGTGCCAGCAGCACCTGGACAGGGGAGTTCTTC
NA | NA | TRBJ2-2 | TRBV4-2 | CASSARWGANTGELFF | TGTGCCAGCAGCGCCCGATGGGGGGCGAACACCGGGGAGCTGTTTTTT
TRBD2 | NA | TRBJ2-7 | TRBV4-1 | CASSQDYRPGRDEQYF | TGCGCCAGCAGCCAAGACTATCGGCCAGGGAGGGACGAGCAGTACTTC
NA | once | TRBJ2-1 | TRBV4-2 | CASSPIVGVNEQFF | TGTGCCAGCAGCCCCATCGTCGGGGTCAATGAGCAGTTCTTC
TRBD1 | NA | TRBJ2-7 | TRBV30 | CAWSVTGTGTYEQYF | TGTGCCTGGAGTGTTACCGGGACAGGGACTTACGAGCAGTACTTC
NA | NA | TRBJ1-5 | TRBV28 | CASSPGSSNQPQHF | TGTGCCAGCAGTCCCGGGAGTAGCAATCAGCCCCAGCATTTT
NA | once | TRBJ2-5 | TRBV11-2 | CASKLRGATQETQYF | TGTGCCAGCAAGCTTCGGGGGGCAACCCAAGAGACCCAGTACTTC
NA | NA | TRBJ1-1 | TRBV28 | CASSPSGEAFF | TGTGCCAGCAGTCCGAGCGGGGAAGCTTTCTTT
NA | NA | TRBJ2-4 | TRBV28 | CASSLVGAGPRGIQYF | TGTGCCAGCAGTTTGGTGGGAGCGGGCCCCCGGGGCATTCAGTACTTC
TRBD1 | NA | TRBJ1-5 | TRBV6-5 | CASSATRGDQPQHF | TGTGCCAGCAGCGCGACCAGGGGGGATCAGCCCCAGCATTTT
TRBD1 | NA | TRBJ1-2 | TRBV18 | CASSPDRAGYTF | TGTGCCAGCTCACCGGACAGGGCTGGCTACACCTTC
NA | once | TRBJ2-2 | TRBV28 | CASSLISTTGELFF | TGTGCCAGCAGTTTGATATCAACAACCGGGGAGCTGTTTTTT
NA | NA | TRBJ2-3 | TRBV7-8 | CASSLLRSDTQYF | TGTGCCAGCAGCTTACTCCGGTCAGATACGCAGTATTTT
NA | NA | TRBJ2-3 | TRBV7-2 | CASSLPRSLVTDTQYF | TGTGCCAGCAGCTTACCACGTAGCCTAGTCACAGATACGCAGTATTTT
TRBD1 | NA | TRBJ1-5 | TRBV9 | CASSPGTGDQPQHF | TGTGCCAGCAGCCCAGGGACAGGGGATCAGCCCCAGCATTTT
NA | NA | TRBJ2-7 | TRBV7-2 | CASSPSFSRHYEQYF | TGTGCCAGCAGCCCCAGTTTCTCACGTCACTACGAGCAGTACTTC
NA | NA | TRBJ1-2 | TRBV5-1 | CASSLGSRGRLDGYTF | TGCGCCAGCAGCTTGGGCTCTAGGGGCCGCCTTGATGGCTACACCTTC
NA | NA | TRBJ1-2 | TRBV18 | CASSRDNYGYTF | TGTGCCAGCTCGCGAGATAACTATGGCTACACCTTC
TRBD1 | NA | TRBJ2-3 | TRBV6-6 | CASRPRDRATDTQYF | TGTGCCAGCAGGCCCCGGGACAGGGCAACAGATACGCAGTATTTT
TRBD2 | NA | TRBJ2-3 | TRBV9 | CASSRDVGLAGDGTDTQYF | TGTGCCAGCAGCAGGGACGTAGGACTAGCGGGAGATGGCACAGATACGCAGTATTTT
NA | few | TRBJ1-1 | TRBV28 | CASSIQGIGTEAFF | TGTGCCAGCAGTATACAGGGTATCGGCACTGAAGCTTTCTTT
NA | NA | TRBJ2-2 | TRBV10-3 | CAISESSAGELFF | TGTGCCATCAGTGAGTCATCCGCCGGGGAGCTGTTTTTT
NA | NA | TRBJ2-2 | TRBV27 | CASTTARVSTGELFF | TGTGCCAGCACCACAGCGAGGGTCTCCACCGGGGAGCTGTTTTTT
NA | NA | TRBJ2-1 | TRBV28 | CASIGGLAEYNEQFF | TGTGCCAGCATTGGGGGGCTAGCGGAGTACAATGAGCAGTTCTTC
NA | few | TRBJ2-3 | TRBV6-1 | CASSGPGQYF | TGTGCCAGCAGCGGCCCGGGGCAGTATTTT
NA | NA | TRBJ1-6 | TRBV28 | CASSNGGSSYNSPLHF | TGTGCCAGCAGTAACGGGGGAAGCTCCTATAATTCACCCCTCCACTTT
NA | NA | TRBJ2-5 | TRBV7-9 | CASRKGGALFQETQYF | TGTGCCAGCAGAAAGGGGGGGGCTCTCTTCCAAGAGACCCAGTACTTC
NA | NA | TRBJ1-4 | TRBV19 | CASSAGSEKLFF | TGTGCCAGTAGTGCCGGGAGTGAAAAACTGTTTTTT
TRBD2 | NA | TRBJ2-2 | TRBV10-3 | CAISPLAGGPGELFF | TGTGCCATCAGTCCACTAGCGGGAGGGCCCGGGGAGCTGTTTTTT
NA | NA | TRBJ2-7 | TRBV2 | CASSETGGGLYEQYF | TGTGCCAGCAGTGAAACAGGGGGAGGGCTTTACGAGCAGTACTTC
NA | once | TRBJ1-6 | TRBV7-9 | CASRHSVNSPLHF | TGTGCCAGCAGGCACTCGGTTAATTCACCCCTCCACTTT
NA | NA | TRBJ2-1 | TRBV10-1 | CASSAGIGEQFF | TGCGCCAGCAGTGCGGGTATTGGTGAGCAGTTCTTC
NA | few | TRBJ2-3 | TRBV11-3 | CASSSGTRASTDTQYF | TGTGCCAGCAGCTCCGGCACCAGGGCCAGCACAGATACGCAGTATTTT
NA | NA | TRBJ2-1 | TRBV5-1 | CASSFGQPEYYNEQFF | TGCGCCAGCAGCTTTGGACAGCCAGAGTACTACAATGAGCAGTTCTTC
NA | NA | TRBJ1-6 | TRBV10-2 | CASFGEGGPLHF | TGCGCCAGCTTTGGGGAGGGTGGACCCCTCCACTTT